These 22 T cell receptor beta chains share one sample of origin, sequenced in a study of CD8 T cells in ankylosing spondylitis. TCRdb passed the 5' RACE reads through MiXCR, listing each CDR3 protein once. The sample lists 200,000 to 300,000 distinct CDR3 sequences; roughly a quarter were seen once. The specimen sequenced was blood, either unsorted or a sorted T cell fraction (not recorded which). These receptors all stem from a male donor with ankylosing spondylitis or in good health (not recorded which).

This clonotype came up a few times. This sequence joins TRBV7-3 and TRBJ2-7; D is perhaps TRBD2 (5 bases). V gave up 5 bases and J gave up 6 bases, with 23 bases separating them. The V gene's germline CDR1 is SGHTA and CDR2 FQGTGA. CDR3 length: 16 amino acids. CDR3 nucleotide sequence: TGTGCCAGCAGCCAACTCCCTGCCGGGATGATTGGCGAGCAGTACTTC. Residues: CASSQLPAGMIGEQYF.

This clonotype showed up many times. CDR3 sequence reads: CASSQIKSQPQHF. CDR3 nucleotide sequence: TGCGCCAGCAGCCAAATAAAGTCTCAGCCCCAGCATTTT. The V call is TRBV4-1, the J call TRBJ1-5; D not resolved. The V gene's germline CDR1 is MGHRA and CDR2 YSYEKL. The CDR3 is 13 residues long. Trimming removed 2 bases at V and 6 bases at J, with 8 bases between.

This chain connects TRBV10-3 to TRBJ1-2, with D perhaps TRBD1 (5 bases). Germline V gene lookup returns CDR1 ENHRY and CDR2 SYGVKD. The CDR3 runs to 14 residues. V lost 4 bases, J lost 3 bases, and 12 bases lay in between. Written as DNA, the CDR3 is TGTGCCATCAGTGGCGCGGAGGGGCACTATGGCTACACCTTC. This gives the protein CAISGAEGHYGYTF.

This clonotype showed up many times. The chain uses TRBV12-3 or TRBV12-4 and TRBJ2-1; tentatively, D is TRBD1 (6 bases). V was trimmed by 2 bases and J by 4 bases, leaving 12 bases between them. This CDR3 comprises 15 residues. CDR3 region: CASSLTGQWYNEQFF. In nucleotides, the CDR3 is TGTGCCAGCAGTTTAACAGGGCAGTGGTACAATGAGCAGTTCTTC.

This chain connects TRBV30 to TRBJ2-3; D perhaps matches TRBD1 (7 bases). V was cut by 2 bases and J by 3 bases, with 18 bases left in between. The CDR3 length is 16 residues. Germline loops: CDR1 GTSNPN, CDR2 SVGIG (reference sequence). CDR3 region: CAWSLSGGMATDTQYF. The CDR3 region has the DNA TGTGCCTGGAGTCTTTCAGGGGGGATGGCGACAGATACGCAGTATTTT.

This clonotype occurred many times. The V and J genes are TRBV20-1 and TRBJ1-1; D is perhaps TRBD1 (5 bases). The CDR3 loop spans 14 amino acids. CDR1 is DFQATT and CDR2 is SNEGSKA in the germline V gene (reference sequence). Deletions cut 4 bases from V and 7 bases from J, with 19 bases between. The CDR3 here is CSATSPTGGYEAFF. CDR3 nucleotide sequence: TGCAGTGCTACCAGTCCTACAGGAGGCTATGAAGCTTTCTTT.

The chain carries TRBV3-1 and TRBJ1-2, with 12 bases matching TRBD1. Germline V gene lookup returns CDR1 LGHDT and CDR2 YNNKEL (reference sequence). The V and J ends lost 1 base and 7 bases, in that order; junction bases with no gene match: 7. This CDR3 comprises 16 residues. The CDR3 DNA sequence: TGTGCCAGCAGCCAAGGTTCGGGACAGGGGGCGGCTGGCTACACCTTC. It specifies CASSQGSGQGAAGYTF.

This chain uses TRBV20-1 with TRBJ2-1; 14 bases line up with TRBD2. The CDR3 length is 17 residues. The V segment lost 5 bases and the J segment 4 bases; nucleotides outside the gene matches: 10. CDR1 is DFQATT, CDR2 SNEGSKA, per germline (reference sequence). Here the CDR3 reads CSAPLAGTSGGYNEQFF. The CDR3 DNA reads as TGCAGTGCTCCCTTAGCTGGGACTAGCGGGGGATACAATGAGCAGTTCTTC.

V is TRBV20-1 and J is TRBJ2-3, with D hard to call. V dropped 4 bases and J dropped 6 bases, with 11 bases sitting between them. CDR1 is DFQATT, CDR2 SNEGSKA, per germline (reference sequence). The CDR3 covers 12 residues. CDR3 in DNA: TGCAGTGCTAAGGACCACACCGATACGCAGTATTTT. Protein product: CSAKDHTDTQYF.

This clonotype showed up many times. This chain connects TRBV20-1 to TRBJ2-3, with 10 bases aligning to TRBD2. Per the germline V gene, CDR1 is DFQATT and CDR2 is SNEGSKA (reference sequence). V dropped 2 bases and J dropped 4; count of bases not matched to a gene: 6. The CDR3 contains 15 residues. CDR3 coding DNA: TGCAGTGCTAGACCCCAGCGGGGGGGCGCAGATACGCAGTATTTT. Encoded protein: CSARPQRGGADTQYF.

CDR3 amino acids: CASRSPKGRNSPLHF. The CDR3 region has the DNA TGTGCCAGCAGATCCCCAAAGGGGAGGAATTCACCCCTCCACTTT. J is TRBJ1-6 and V is TRBV11-2; weak D call: TRBD1 (5 bases). Trimming cost V 6 bases and J 7 bases, with 16 bases left between them. Per germline, CDR1 SGHAT and CDR2 FQNNGV. This CDR3 has 15 amino acids.

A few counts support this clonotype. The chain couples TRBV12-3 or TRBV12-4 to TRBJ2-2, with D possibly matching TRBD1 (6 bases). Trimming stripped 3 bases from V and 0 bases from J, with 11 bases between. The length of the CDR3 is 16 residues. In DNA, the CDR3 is TGTGCCAGCAGTTTTGGCACAGGGACGAACACCGGGGAGCTGTTTTTT. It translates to CASSFGTGTNTGELFF.

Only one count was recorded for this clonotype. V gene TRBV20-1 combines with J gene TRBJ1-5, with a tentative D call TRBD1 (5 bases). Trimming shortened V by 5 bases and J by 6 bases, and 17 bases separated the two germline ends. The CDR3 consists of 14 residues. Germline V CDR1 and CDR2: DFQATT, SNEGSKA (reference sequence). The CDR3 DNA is TGCAGTGCTGCGCCGGTAGGGGCAGGTCAGCCCCAGCATTTT. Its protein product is CSAAPVGAGQPQHF.

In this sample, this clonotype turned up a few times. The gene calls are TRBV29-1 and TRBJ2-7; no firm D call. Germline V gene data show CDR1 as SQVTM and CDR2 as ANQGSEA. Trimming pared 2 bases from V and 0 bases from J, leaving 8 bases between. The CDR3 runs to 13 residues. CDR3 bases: TGCAGCGTTGAAAAAGGGAACTCCTACGAGCAGTACTTC. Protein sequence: CSVEKGNSYEQYF.

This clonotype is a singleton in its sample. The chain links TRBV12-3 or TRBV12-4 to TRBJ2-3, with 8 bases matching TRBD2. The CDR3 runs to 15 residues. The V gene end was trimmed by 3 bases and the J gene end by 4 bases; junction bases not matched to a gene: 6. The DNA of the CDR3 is TGTGCCAGCAGTTTCACTACTAGCGGTTCAGATACGCAGTATTTT. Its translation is CASSFTTSGSDTQYF.

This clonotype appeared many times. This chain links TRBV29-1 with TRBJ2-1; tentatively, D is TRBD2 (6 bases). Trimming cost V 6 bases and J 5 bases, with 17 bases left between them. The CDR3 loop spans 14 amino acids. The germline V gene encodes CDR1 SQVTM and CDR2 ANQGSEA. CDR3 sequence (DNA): TGCAGCGTCTTACCGGGACTTACCCACAATGAGCAGTTCTTC. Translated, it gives CSVLPGLTHNEQFF.

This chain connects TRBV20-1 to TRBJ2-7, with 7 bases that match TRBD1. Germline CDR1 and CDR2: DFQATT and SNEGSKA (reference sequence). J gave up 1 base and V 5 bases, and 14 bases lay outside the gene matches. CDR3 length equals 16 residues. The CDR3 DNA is TGCAGTGCTGGGAAGAGACAGGGCCTAAAATCCTACGAGCAGTACTTC. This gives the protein CSAGKRQGLKSYEQYF.

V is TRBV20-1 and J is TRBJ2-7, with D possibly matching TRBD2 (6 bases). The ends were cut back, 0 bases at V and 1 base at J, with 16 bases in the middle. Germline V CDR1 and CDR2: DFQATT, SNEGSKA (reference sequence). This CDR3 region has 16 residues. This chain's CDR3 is CSARDRRPGGSYEQYF. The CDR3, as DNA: TGCAGTGCTAGAGATCGTCGGCCAGGAGGGTCCTACGAGCAGTACTTC.

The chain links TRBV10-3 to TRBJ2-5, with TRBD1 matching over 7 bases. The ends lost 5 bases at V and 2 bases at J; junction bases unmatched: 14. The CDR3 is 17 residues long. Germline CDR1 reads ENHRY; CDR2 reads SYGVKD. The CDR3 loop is CAISSPTSGQKQETQYF. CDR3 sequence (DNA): TGTGCCATCAGTTCACCCACCTCGGGACAGAAACAAGAGACCCAGTACTTC.

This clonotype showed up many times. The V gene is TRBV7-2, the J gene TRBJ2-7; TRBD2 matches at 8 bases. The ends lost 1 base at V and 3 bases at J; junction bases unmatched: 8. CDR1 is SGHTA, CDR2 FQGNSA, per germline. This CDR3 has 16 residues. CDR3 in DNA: TGTGCCAGCAGCTTAGGCGGGGGAAGCGGGGGCTACGAGCAGTACTTC. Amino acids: CASSLGGGSGGYEQYF.

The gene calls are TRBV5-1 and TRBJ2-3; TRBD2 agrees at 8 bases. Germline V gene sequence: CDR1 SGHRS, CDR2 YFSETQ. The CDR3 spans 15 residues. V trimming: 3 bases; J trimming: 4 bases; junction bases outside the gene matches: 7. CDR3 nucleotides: TGCGCCAGCAGCTGGAGCGGGGGAGGAGCAGATACGCAGTATTTT. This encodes CASSWSGGGADTQYF.

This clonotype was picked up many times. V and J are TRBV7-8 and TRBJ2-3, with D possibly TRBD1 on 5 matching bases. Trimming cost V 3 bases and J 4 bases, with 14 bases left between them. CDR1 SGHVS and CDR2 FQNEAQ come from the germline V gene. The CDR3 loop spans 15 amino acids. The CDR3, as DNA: TGTGCCAGCAGCTTGCCAGGGTTGGGCGCAGATACGCAGTATTTT. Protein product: CASSLPGLGADTQYF.